The T cell receptor (beta chain) under discussion was sequenced for a study of blood T cell repertoires in COVID-19. Study-wide context: From T cells, B-cell-depleted T cells, or PBMCs came the material, which was cDNA or gDNA.

Original processing methods: By means of reference gene primer amplification, nucleated cell counts were estimated. Data came from immunoSEQ multiplex PCR; TCRdb stores just in-frame clones and leaves some out. The V and J calls and clone size are taken from that table; D and trimming were inferred from the DNA. The top ten hold 4.2% of the sample, which has approximately 250,000 clones, approximately 81% seen once. The CDR3 is 19 amino acids. This clone was recorded once. This chain uses TRBV21-1 with TRBJ1-3. TRBV21-1 has pseudogene status. Sequencing was carried out using peripheral blood. The source of this sequence is a man between 60 and 75 years old with acute or convalescent COVID-19. CDR3 in DNA: TGTGCCAGCAGCACATCGGGGGGGCGAAGTACGGGCTCTGGAAACACCATATATTTT. Its translation: CASSTSGGRSTGSGNTIYF.